A single sample is the source of the 32 T cell receptor beta chains below, sequenced in a study of somatic mutations in cytotoxic T cells in rheumatoid arthritis. This table comes from immunoSEQ multiplex PCR, and its TCRdb copy is limited to in-frame clones, with some not included. The sample has tens of thousands of clones, more than 70% seen once. The sample consisted of CD8+ T cells sorted from blood. These receptors came from a woman aged 45-60 years in good health.

The CDR3 here is CASSQGVGGYGYTF. In DNA, the CDR3 is TGCGCCAGCAGCCAAGGGGTAGGGGGCTATGGCTACACCTTC. The chain uses TRBV4-1 and TRBJ1-2, with a tentative D call TRBD1 (6 bases). The CDR3 runs 14 residues. V lost 1 base to trimming and J lost 4 bases, with 10 bases between them. Germline V gene data show CDR1 as MGHRA and CDR2 as YSYEKL.

The chain is built from TRBV19 and TRBJ1-5; D gene ambiguous. Germline CDR1 reads LNHDA; CDR2 reads SQIVND (reference sequence). V shed 7 bases and J shed 3 bases, with 13 bases lying between them. The CDR3 contains 14 residues. The CDR3 region has the DNA TGTGCCAGTATCCCACAGTTTTACAATCAGCCCCAGCATTTT. It encodes CASIPQFYNQPQHF.

J is TRBJ2-2 and V is TRBV5-1, with TRBD1 matching over 7 bases. Germline V lookup: CDR1 SGHRS, CDR2 YFSETQ. Trimming removed 2 bases from V and 1 base from J; junction bases left unmatched: 5. The CDR3 consists of 16 residues. The DNA for the CDR3 is TGCGCCAGCAGCTTAGTGGGACAGAAGAACACCGGGGAGCTGTTTTTT. It is translated as CASSLVGQKNTGELFF.

CDR3 residues: CASSRRGNPPLHF. In DNA form, the CDR3 reads TGTGCCAGCAGCCGACGGGGAAATCCACCCCTCCACTTT. This chain joins TRBV9 and TRBJ1-6; D is uncertain. Germline assignment: CDR1 SGDLS and CDR2 YYNGEE. V was clipped by 4 bases and J by 11 bases, with 13 bases between them. The CDR3 sequence is 13 residues long.

This chain joins TRBV11-1 and TRBJ2-1; 10 nucleotides align to TRBD1. Germline lookup yields CDR1 SGHAT and CDR2 FQDESV (reference sequence). This CDR3 is 15 amino acids long. Losses at the gene ends were 8 bases for V and 4 bases for J; bases not matched to a gene: 8. CDR3 DNA: TGTGCCAGCGGCTCCGGACAGGGGGATTACAATGAGCAGTTCTTC. It yields the protein CASGSGQGDYNEQFF.

V is TRBV5-4 and J is TRBJ2-7; 8 bases are a match to TRBD1. V was clipped by 2 bases and J by 3 bases; unmatched bases: 10. CDR1 is SGHNT and CDR2 is YYREEE in the germline V gene (reference sequence). The CDR3 extends over 16 amino acids. Written as DNA, the CDR3 is TGTGCCAGCAGCTTATTAACAGGGGGATCTCTCTACGAGCAGTACTTC. Amino acids: CASSLLTGGSLYEQYF.

The V gene is TRBV6-5, the J gene TRBJ2-5, with 8 bases aligning to TRBD2. Germline V lookup: CDR1 MNHEY, CDR2 SVGAGI. The CDR3 has 13 amino acids. V dropped 6 bases and J dropped 6; count of bases not matched to a gene: 6. The CDR3 region is CASSGGAAQTQYF. CDR3 coding DNA: TGTGCCAGCAGCGGGGGGGCAGCGCAGACCCAGTACTTC.

The CDR3 protein is CASSNRDGNNEQFF. CDR3 in DNA: TGTGCCAGCAGCAACCGGGACGGCAACAATGAGCAGTTCTTC. This chain joins TRBV9 and TRBJ2-1; tentatively, D is TRBD1 or TRBD2 (5 bases each). V shed 4 bases and J shed 5 bases, with 13 bases lying between them. CDR1 is SGDLS and CDR2 is YYNGEE in the germline V gene. The CDR3 covers 14 residues.

CDR3: CASSSAGTYNEQFF. In nucleotides, the CDR3 is TGTGCCAGCAGCTCAGCGGGGACCTACAATGAGCAGTTCTTC. The rearrangement links TRBV7-9 to TRBJ2-1; TRBD2 aligns across 7 bases. Trimming removed 4 bases from V and 2 bases from J; junction bases left unmatched: 2. This CDR3 contains 14 residues. Germline lookup yields CDR1 SEHNR and CDR2 FQNEAQ (reference sequence).

V usage is TRBV7-9 and J usage is TRBJ2-5; D unclear. V lost 1 base, J lost 3 bases, and 3 bases lay in between. The germline V gene encodes CDR1 SEHNR and CDR2 FQNEAQ (reference sequence). CDR3 length: 12 amino acids. CDR3 DNA sequence: TGTGCCAGCAGCTTAGGCAAAGAGACCCAGTACTTC. Translation: CASSLGKETQYF.

This chain uses TRBV4-3 with TRBJ1-1; maybe TRBD1 (5 bases). The CDR3 is 18 amino acids. Germline V lookup: CDR1 LGHNA, CDR2 YSLEER. Trimming removed 4 bases from V and 0 bases from J, with 21 bases in between. CDR3 protein: CASSLPWTPKVMNTEAFF. The CDR3 nucleotides are TGCGCCAGCAGCCTCCCTTGGACACCCAAGGTGATGAACACTGAAGCTTTCTTT.

This clone came up once. The J gene is TRBJ1-2, the V gene TRBV27, with D perhaps TRBD1 (5 bases). Per the germline V gene, CDR1 is MNHEY and CDR2 is SMNVEV (reference sequence). V was clipped by 1 base and J by 4 bases, with 10 bases between them. This CDR3 contains 14 residues. This CDR3 reads CASSLFGAPYGYTF. CDR3 nucleotides: TGTGCCAGCAGTTTATTCGGGGCCCCCTATGGCTACACCTTC.

The chain combines TRBV6-1 with TRBJ2-2; D unresolved. There are 14 residues in the CDR3. V lost 1 base and J 5 bases, leaving 8 bases between the germline ends. Germline CDR1 is MNHNS and CDR2 is SASEGT. The CDR3 coding sequence is TGTGCCAGCAGTGAAGTTGGGGAAACCGGGGAGCTGTTTTTT. It translates to CASSEVGETGELFF.

This chain uses TRBV4-1 with TRBJ2-5; D is unclear. This CDR3 has 14 amino acids. CDR1 is MGHRA and CDR2 is YSYEKL in the germline V gene. V shed 0 bases and J shed 0 bases, with 5 bases lying between them. CDR3 in amino acids: CASSQDLNQETQYF. As DNA, the CDR3 is TGCGCCAGCAGCCAAGATCTTAACCAAGAGACCCAGTACTTC.

This clone was found once. The J gene is TRBJ1-2, the V gene TRBV27; D possibly corresponds to TRBD1 (6 bases). Germline CDR1 and CDR2: MNHEY and SMNVEV (reference sequence). V lost 7 bases and J 2 bases, leaving 14 bases between the germline ends. This CDR3 has 14 amino acids. CDR3 amino acids: CASTPQGSNYGYTF. DNA for the CDR3: TGTGCCAGCACCCCACAGGGCTCAAACTATGGCTACACCTTC.

The chain uses TRBV19 and TRBJ1-2, with D maybe TRBD1 (5 bases). This CDR3 has 15 residues. Germline assignment: CDR1 LNHDA and CDR2 SQIVND (reference sequence). Trimming shortened V by 2 bases and J by 4 bases, and 14 bases separated the two germline ends. CDR3 residues: CASSIWAGPVYGYTF. CDR3 in DNA: TGTGCCAGTAGTATATGGGCAGGGCCCGTCTATGGCTACACCTTC.

The chain carries TRBV13 and TRBJ2-7; D is possibly TRBD2 (6 bases). The CDR3 length is 13 residues. V was cut by 6 bases and J by 5 bases, with 14 bases left in between. Germline V gene lookup returns CDR1 PRHDT and CDR2 FYEKMQ (reference sequence). CDR3 sequence (DNA): TGTGCCAGCAGTATTGGCGGGGAGGACGAGCAGTACTTC. This encodes CASSIGGEDEQYF. Together with reference TRBV13 and TRBJ2-7, the CDR3 gives the full variable domain: AAGVIQSPRHLIKEKRETATLKCYPIPRHDTVYWYQQGPGQDPQFLISFYEKMQSDKGSIPDRFSAQQFSDYHSELNMSSLELGDSALYFCASSIGGEDEQYFGPGTRLTVT.

The chain combines TRBV28 with TRBJ1-1; D remains unclear. Germline lookup yields CDR1 MDHEN and CDR2 SYDVKM. The CDR3 spans 12 residues. Trimming shortened V by 6 bases and J by 7 bases, and 12 bases separated the two germline ends. The CDR3 DNA reads as TGTGCCAGCAGCAATCTGGCTCATGAAGCTTTCTTT. Its translation: CASSNLAHEAFF.

This sequence joins TRBV28 and TRBJ1-1, with a weak D call TRBD1 (5 bases). The germline V gene has CDR1 MDHEN and CDR2 SYDVKM. CDR3 size: 12 residues. The V and J ends lost 5 bases and 6 bases respectively, with 10 bases between them. The CDR3 loop is CASSTQGPEAFF. DNA for the CDR3: TGTGCCAGCAGTACCCAGGGCCCTGAAGCTTTCTTT.

The J gene is TRBJ2-3, the V gene TRBV4-1; 10 bases are shared with TRBD2. Germline loops: CDR1 MGHRA, CDR2 YSYEKL. CDR3 length equals 17 residues. The J segment lost 1 base and the V segment lost 0 bases, leaving 4 bases of the junction unmatched. The DNA for the CDR3 is TGCGCCAGCAGCCAAGATCAGCTAGCGGGGGGCACAGATACGCAGTATTTT. Translation gives CASSQDQLAGGTDTQYF.

V and J are TRBV28 and TRBJ2-5; D uncertain. V shed 1 base and J shed 5 bases, with 5 bases lying between them. The CDR3 extends over 12 amino acids. Looked up from germline, CDR1 is MDHEN and CDR2 is SYDVKM. Here the CDR3 DNA reads TGTGCCAGCAGTTTATTGGGGGAGACCCAGTACTTC. This sequence encodes CASSLLGETQYF.

The gene calls are TRBV7-9 and TRBJ1-6; weak D call: TRBD1 (5 bases). Trimming took off 5 bases at V and 7 bases at J, with 12 bases between the two ends. Per the germline V gene, CDR1 is SEHNR and CDR2 is FQNEAQ (reference sequence). The CDR3 has 14 residues. The DNA for the CDR3 is TGTGCCAGCAGCCCAGGGATAGGGAATTCACCCCTCCACTTT. Translation gives CASSPGIGNSPLHF. Using reference TRBV7-9 and TRBJ1-6 for the parts outside the CDR3, the full variable domain is DTGVSQNPRHKITKRGQNVTFRCDPISEHNRLYWYRQTLGQGPEFLTYFQNEAQLEKSRLLSDRFSAERPKGSFSTLEIQRTEQGDSAMYLCASSPGIGNSPLHFGNGTRLTVT.

The chain joins TRBV4-1 to TRBJ2-5, with unresolved D. The CDR3 sequence is 13 residues long. V lost 1 base to trimming and J lost 2 bases, with 5 bases between them. Looked up from germline, CDR1 is MGHRA and CDR2 is YSYEKL. The CDR3 region is CASSQGQQETQYF. Here the CDR3 DNA reads TGCGCCAGCAGCCAAGGTCAGCAAGAGACCCAGTACTTC.

This clone has just one count. V is TRBV6-5 and J is TRBJ2-7; D perhaps matches TRBD2 (5 bases). The V end lost 0 bases, the J end lost 0 bases, and 12 bases lay between the germline ends. Germline CDR1 is MNHEY and CDR2 is SVGAGI. The CDR3 runs 16 residues. CDR3 nucleotides: TGTGCCAGCAGTTACTCGAGGGCATTTAGCTCCTACGAGCAGTACTTC. It encodes CASSYSRAFSSYEQYF.

This rearrangement joins TRBV13 to TRBJ2-5; D perhaps matches TRBD2 (6 bases). Germline CDR1 PRHDT, CDR2 FYEKMQ (reference sequence). The germline V and J ends were trimmed by 5 bases and 4 bases, with 14 bases remaining between them. The CDR3 has 14 amino acids. The CDR3 sequence: CASSAYLGGETQYF. The CDR3, as DNA: TGTGCCAGCAGCGCTTACCTGGGAGGAGAGACCCAGTACTTC.

CDR3 amino acids: CASSPRGVVYGYTF. DNA for the CDR3: TGTGCCAGCAGTCCCAGGGGAGTCGTCTATGGCTACACCTTC. The V call is TRBV6-5, the J call TRBJ1-2, with a weak D call TRBD1 (6 bases). V lost 5 bases and J lost 4, with 14 bases in between. Germline values: CDR1 MNHEY, CDR2 SVGAGI. The CDR3 totals 14 residues.

The chain recombines TRBV14 with TRBJ2-1, with a tentative D call TRBD2 (5 bases). The ends were cut back, 6 bases at V and 0 bases at J, with 18 bases in the middle. CDR3 length: 17 amino acids. In germline, CDR1 is SGHDN, CDR2 FVKESK. CDR3 nucleotides: TGTGCCAGCAGTCTTACCCGCACGGGGAGCTCCTACAATGAGCAGTTCTTC. Its protein is CASSLTRTGSSYNEQFF.

V gene TRBV9 combines with J gene TRBJ2-3; 7 nucleotides agree with TRBD2. The CDR3 covers 15 residues. V was clipped by 3 bases and J by 1 base; unmatched bases: 5. Germline CDR1 is SGDLS and CDR2 is YYNGEE. Here the CDR3 DNA reads TGTGCCAGCAGCGATGGACTAGGCGGCACAGATACGCAGTATTTT. This codes for CASSDGLGGTDTQYF. Drawing the rest from reference TRBV9 and TRBJ2-3, the complete variable domain is DSGVTQTPKHLITATGQRVTLRCSPRSGDLSVYWYQQSLDQGLQFLIQYYNGEERAKGNILERFSAQQFPDLHSELNLSSLELGDSALYFCASSDGLGGTDTQYFGPGTRLTVL.

The rearrangement joins TRBV2 to TRBJ1-4, with D uncertain. Per germline, CDR1 SNHLY and CDR2 FYNNEI. The ends were cut back, 9 bases at V and 0 bases at J, with 14 bases in the middle. The CDR3 has 15 amino acids. DNA of the CDR3: TGTGCCAGTGACCTTCACCTTGCAACTAATGAAAAACTGTTTTTT. It is translated as CASDLHLATNEKLFF.

The chain joins TRBV4-3 to TRBJ1-5; perhaps TRBD1 as D (6 bases). Trimming removed 0 bases from V and 4 bases from J, with 13 bases in between. Germline CDR1 reads LGHNA; CDR2 reads YSLEER. CDR3 size: 16 residues. In DNA, the CDR3 is TGCGCCAGCAGCCAAGATACAGGGTTTGTTAATCAGCCCCAGCATTTT. Protein: CASSQDTGFVNQPQHF.

This rearrangement joins TRBV5-1 to TRBJ2-1; 10 nucleotides agree with TRBD2. CDR3 size: 15 residues. The J segment lost 2 bases and the V segment lost 4 bases, leaving 3 bases of the junction unmatched. The germline CDR1 and CDR2 sequences are SGHRS and YFSETQ. The CDR3 here is CASSPSGGAYNEQFF. Written as DNA, the CDR3 is TGCGCCAGCAGCCCCAGCGGGGGGGCCTACAATGAGCAGTTCTTC. The entire variable domain, with the rest obtained from reference TRBV5-1 and TRBJ2-1, is as follows: KAGVTQTPRYLIKTRGQQVTLSCSPISGHRSVSWYQQTPGQGLQFLFEYFSETQRNKGNFPGRFSGRQFSNSRSEMNVSTLELGDSALYLCASSPSGGAYNEQFFGPGTRLTVL.

The gene calls are TRBV14 and TRBJ2-7; TRBD1 aligns across 9 bases. The CDR3 loop spans 14 amino acids. Unmatched junction bases numbered 6, after V lost 5 bases and J lost 4 bases. Germline CDR1 SGHDN, CDR2 FVKESK. CDR3 sequence reads: CASSTRDRDYEQYV. The CDR3, as DNA: TGTGCCAGCAGCACCCGGGACAGGGATTACGAGCAGTACGTC.